The clone carrying this T cell receptor beta chain has at least ten counts. The antigen is undetermined. This sample is part of a study of read filtering for tumor transcriptome and immune sequencing. Study-wide results and limits: This fraction held mixed bone marrow immune cells after CD138-negative sorting. Compared with RNA-seq, IR-seq gave much higher clonotype depth and reliability.

Sampling of bone marrow took place during active disease in every patient. The library was built from roughly 400 ng RNA with molecular barcoded adaptors for alpha/delta and beta/gamma chains. Via MiXCR, TCRdb re-called the reads, giving one row per CDR3 protein. The sample contains roughly 46,000 distinct CDR3 sequences, about 12% of which appear only once. This CDR3 is built from 10 residues. CDR1 and CDR2 from the germline V gene are SNHLY and FYNNEI. The V end lost 1 base, the J end lost 6 bases, and 0 bases lay between the germline ends. The chain is built from TRBV2 and TRBJ2-5; D gene unclear. Sequencing was performed on a population of CD138-negative cells sorted from bone marrow. The clonotype was recovered from a donor at least 40 years old with multiple myeloma. CDR3 coding DNA: TGTGCCAGCAGTGAAGAGACCCAGTACTTC. This codes for CASSEETQYF.